This section outlines one T cell receptor (beta chain) sequence together with its context. Its matching antigen is unknown. This specimen belongs to a study of Ad26.COV2.S vaccination and SARS-CoV-2 variants. Study-level background: Trial arm assignment for the donor was COV1001 Ad26.COV2.S. The study, taken as a whole, reports: Breadth and depth estimates from TCRs may understate total T cell responses.

Sequencing was performed with immunoSEQ multiplex PCR; in TCRdb, only in-frame clones are kept and a portion is missing. The sample has 410,000 or so clones; 75% to 95% are singletons. The CDR3 runs to 12 residues. Germline V gives CDR1 SGHVS, CDR2 FQNEAQ. Trimming stripped 5 bases from V and 4 bases from J, with 7 bases between. Treatment denoted: around 19 received Ad26.COV2.S at low or high dose, single or two shots; 5 received placebo; per-sample allocation not given. Sampling occurred on day 63 after the first vaccine or placebo injection. An Ad26 vector carrying the Wuhan-strain SARS-CoV-2 spike served as the vaccine.

Source: peripheral blood, taken in a trial of Ad26.COV2.S vaccine versus placebo. This clonotype was obtained from a person between 18 and 65 years old who received the Ad26.COV2.S COVID-19 vaccine or a placebo. This rearrangement joins TRBV7-8 to TRBJ2-3; no definite D call. Here the CDR3 DNA reads TGTGCCAGCAGCCCAGCCCCAGATACGCAGTATTTT. It specifies CASSPAPDTQYF. The full variable domain, with the rest looked up from reference TRBV7-8 and TRBJ2-3, is GAGVSQSPRYKVAKRGQDVALRCDPISGHVSLFWYQQALGQGPEFLTYFQNEAQLDKSGLPSDRFFAERPEGSVSTLKIQRTQQEDSAVYLCASSPAPDTQYFGPGTRLTVL.